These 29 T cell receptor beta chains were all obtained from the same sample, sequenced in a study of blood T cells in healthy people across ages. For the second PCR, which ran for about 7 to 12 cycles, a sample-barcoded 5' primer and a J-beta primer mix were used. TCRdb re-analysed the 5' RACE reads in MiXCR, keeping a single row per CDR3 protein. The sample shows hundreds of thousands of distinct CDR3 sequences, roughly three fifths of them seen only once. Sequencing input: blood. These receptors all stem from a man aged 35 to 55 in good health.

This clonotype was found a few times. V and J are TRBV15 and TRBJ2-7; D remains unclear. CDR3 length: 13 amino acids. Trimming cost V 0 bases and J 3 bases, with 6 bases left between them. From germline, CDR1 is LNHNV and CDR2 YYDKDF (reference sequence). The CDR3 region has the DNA TGTGCCACCAGCAGAGAACATATCTACGAGCAGTACTTC. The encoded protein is CATSREHIYEQYF.

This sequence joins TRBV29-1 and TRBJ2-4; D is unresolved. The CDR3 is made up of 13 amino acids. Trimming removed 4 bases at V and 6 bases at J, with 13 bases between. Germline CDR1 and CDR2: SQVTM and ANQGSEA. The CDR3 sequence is CSVGHPGGNIQYF. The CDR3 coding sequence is TGCAGCGTTGGGCACCCCGGTGGAAACATTCAGTACTTC.

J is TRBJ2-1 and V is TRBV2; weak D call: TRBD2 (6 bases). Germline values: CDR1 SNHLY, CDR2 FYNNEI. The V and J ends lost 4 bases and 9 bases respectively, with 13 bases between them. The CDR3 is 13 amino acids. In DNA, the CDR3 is TGTGCCAGCAGTGCCACGGGGGATGGTGAGCAGTTCTTC. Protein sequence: CASSATGDGEQFF.

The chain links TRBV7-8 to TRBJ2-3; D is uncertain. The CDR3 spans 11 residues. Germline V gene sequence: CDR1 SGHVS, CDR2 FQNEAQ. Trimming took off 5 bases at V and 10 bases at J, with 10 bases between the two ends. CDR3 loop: CASSPRVAQYF. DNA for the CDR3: TGTGCCAGCAGCCCTCGAGTCGCGCAGTATTTT. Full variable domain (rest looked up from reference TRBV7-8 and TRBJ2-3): GAGVSQSPRYKVAKRGQDVALRCDPISGHVSLFWYQQALGQGPEFLTYFQNEAQLDKSGLPSDRFFAERPEGSVSTLKIQRTQQEDSAVYLCASSPRVAQYFGPGTRLTVL.

As DNA, the CDR3 is TGTGCCAGCGGGAGGGCTTGGGAGACCCAGTACTTC. Protein: CASGRAWETQYF. The gene calls are TRBV27 and TRBJ2-7, with TRBD2 identical over 7 bases. Matching the DNA end better, TRBJ2-5 makes the J call doubtful. This CDR3 is built from 12 residues. Germline values: CDR1 MNHEY, CDR2 SMNVEV (reference sequence).

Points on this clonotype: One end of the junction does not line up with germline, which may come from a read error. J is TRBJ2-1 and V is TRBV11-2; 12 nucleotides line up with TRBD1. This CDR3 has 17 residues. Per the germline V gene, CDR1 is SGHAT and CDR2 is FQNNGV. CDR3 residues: CASSLDVPGQGALWQFF. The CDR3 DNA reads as TGTGCCAGCAGCCTAGATGTCCCGGGACAGGGGGCTCTCTGGCAGTTCTTC.

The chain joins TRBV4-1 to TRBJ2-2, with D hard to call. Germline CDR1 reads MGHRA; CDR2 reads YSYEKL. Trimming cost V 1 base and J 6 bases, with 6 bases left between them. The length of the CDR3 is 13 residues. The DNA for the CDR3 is TGCGCCAGCAGCCAAGCCCCTCCCGGGGAGCTGTTTTTT. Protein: CASSQAPPGELFF.

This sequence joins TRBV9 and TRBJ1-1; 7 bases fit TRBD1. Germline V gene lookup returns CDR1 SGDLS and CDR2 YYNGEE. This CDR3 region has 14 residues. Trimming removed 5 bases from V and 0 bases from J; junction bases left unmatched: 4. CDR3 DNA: TGTGCCAGCAGACGGGACAGTATGAACACTGAAGCTTTCTTT. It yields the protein CASRRDSMNTEAFF.

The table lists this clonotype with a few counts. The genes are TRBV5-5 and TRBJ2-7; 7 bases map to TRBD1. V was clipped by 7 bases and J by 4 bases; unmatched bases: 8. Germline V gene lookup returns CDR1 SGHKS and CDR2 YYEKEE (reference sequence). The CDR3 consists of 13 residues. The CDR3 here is CASSEAGGYEQYF. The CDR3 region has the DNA TGTGCCAGCTCGGAGGCAGGGGGATACGAGCAGTACTTC.

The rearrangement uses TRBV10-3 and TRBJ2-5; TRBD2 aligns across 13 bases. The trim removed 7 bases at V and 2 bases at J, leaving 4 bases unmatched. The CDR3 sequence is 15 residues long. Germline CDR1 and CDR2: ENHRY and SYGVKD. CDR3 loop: CAIKGTSGEQETQYF. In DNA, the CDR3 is TGTGCCATCAAAGGGACTAGCGGGGAGCAAGAGACCCAGTACTTC.

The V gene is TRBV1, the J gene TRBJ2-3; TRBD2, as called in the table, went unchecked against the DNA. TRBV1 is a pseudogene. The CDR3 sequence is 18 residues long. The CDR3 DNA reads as TGCACCAGCAGCCAAGATTGGCCTAGCGGATGCCTAAGGGATACGCAGTATTTT. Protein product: CTSSQDWPSGCLRDTQYF.

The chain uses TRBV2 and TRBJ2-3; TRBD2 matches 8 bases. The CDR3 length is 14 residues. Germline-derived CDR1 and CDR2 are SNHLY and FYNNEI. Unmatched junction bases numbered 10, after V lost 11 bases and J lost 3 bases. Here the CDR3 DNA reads TGTGCCGACGGGGGGGACGACTGGACAGATACGCAGTATTTT. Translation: CADGGDDWTDTQYF.

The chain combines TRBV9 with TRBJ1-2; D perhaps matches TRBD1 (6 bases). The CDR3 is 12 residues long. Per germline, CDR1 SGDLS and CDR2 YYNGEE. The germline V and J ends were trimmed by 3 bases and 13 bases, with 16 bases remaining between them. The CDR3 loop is CASSAGAEGATF. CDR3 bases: TGTGCCAGCAGCGCGGGGGCAGAAGGTGCCACCTTC.

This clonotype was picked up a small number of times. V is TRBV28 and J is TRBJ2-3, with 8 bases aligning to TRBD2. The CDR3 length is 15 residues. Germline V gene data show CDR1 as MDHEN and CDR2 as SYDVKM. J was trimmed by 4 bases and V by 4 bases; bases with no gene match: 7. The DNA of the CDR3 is TGTGCCAGCAGTTCCAGCGGGAGTCTGGCAGATACGCAGTATTTT. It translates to CASSSSGSLADTQYF.

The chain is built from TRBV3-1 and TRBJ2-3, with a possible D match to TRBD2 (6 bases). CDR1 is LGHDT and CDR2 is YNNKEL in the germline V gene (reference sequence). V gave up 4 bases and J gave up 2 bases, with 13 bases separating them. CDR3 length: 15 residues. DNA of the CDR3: TGTGCCAGCAGCCTGACCCCGGGGGACACAGATACGCAGTATTTT. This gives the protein CASSLTPGDTDTQYF.

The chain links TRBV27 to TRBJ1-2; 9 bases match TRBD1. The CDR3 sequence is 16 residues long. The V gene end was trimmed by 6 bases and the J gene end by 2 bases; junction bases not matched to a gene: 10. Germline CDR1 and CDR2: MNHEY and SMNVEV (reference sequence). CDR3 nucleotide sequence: TGTGCCAGCAGCGTAACTCACAGGGGGCGGAACTATGGCTACACCTTC. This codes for CASSVTHRGRNYGYTF.

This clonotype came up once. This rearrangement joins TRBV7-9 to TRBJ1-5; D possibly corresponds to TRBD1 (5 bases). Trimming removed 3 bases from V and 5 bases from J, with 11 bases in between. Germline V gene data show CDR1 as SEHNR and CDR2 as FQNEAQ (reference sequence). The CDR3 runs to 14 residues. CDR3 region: CASSLGLQDQPQHF. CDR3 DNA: TGTGCCAGCAGCTTGGGACTACAGGATCAGCCCCAGCATTTT.

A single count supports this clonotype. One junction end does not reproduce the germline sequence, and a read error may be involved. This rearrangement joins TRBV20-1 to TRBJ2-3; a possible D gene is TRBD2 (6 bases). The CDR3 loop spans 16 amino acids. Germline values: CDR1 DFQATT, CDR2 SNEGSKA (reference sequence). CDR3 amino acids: CGARTSGLPYTDTQYF. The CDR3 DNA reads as TGCGGTGCTAGAACCTCGGGACTTCCTTACACAGATACGCAGTATTTT.

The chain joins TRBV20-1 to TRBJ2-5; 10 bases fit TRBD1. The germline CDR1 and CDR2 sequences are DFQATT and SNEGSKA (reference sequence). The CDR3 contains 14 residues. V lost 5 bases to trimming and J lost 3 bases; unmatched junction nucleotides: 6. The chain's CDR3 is CSAVPGQGKETQYF. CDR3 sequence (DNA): TGCAGTGCTGTTCCGGGACAGGGGAAAGAGACCCAGTACTTC.

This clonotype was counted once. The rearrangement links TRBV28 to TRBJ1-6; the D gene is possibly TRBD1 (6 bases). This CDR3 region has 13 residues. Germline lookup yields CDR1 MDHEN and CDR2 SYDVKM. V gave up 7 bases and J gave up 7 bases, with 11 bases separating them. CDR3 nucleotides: TGTGCCAGCACCTGGACAGTAAATTCACCCCTCCACTTT. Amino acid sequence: CASTWTVNSPLHF.

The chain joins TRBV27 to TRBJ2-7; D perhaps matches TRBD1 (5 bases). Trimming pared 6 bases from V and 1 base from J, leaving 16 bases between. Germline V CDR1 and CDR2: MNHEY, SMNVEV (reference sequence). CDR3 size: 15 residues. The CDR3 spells CASRGPRAGSYEQYF. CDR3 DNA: TGTGCCAGCAGGGGGCCTAGGGCAGGGTCCTACGAGCAGTACTTC.

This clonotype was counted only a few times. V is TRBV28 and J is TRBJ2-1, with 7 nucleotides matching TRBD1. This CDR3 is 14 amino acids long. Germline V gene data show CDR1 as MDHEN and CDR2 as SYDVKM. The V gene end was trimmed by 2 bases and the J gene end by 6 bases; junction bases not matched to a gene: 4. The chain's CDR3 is CASSLRGQVNEQFF. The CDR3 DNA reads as TGTGCCAGCAGTTTAAGAGGACAGGTCAATGAGCAGTTCTTC.

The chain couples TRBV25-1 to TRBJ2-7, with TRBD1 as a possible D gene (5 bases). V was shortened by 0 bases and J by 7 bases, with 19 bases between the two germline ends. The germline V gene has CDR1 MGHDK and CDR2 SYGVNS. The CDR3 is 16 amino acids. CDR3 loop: CASSEYRARVLSEQYF. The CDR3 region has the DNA TGTGCCAGCAGTGAATACCGCGCCAGGGTGTTAAGTGAGCAGTACTTC.

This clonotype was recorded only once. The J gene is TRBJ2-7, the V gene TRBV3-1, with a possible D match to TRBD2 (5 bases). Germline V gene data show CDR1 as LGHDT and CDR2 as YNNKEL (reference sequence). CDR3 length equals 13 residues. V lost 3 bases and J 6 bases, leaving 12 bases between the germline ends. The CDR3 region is CASSHTEVGEQYF. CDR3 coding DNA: TGTGCCAGCAGCCATACGGAGGTCGGCGAGCAGTACTTC.

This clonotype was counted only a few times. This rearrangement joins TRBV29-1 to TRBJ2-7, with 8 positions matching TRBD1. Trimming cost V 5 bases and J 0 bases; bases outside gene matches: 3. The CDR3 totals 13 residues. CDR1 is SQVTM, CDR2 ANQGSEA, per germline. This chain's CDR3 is CSVTQGASYEQYF. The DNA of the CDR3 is TGCAGCGTTACGCAGGGGGCCTCCTACGAGCAGTACTTC.

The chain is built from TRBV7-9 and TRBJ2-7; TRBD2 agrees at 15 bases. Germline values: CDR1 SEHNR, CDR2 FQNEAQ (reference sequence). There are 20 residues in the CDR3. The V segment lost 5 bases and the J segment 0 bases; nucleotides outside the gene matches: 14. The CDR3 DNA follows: TGTGCCAGCAGCGGAGGGACGTCCGGGACTAGCGGGAGGTCCTCCTACGAGCAGTACTTC. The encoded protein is CASSGGTSGTSGRSSYEQYF.

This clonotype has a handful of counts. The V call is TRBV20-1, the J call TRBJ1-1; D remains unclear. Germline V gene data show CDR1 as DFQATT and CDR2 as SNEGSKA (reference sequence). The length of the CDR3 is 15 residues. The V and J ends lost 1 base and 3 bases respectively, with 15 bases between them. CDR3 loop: CSARGQAGGDTEAFF. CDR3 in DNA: TGCAGTGCTAGAGGGCAGGCCGGTGGGGACACTGAAGCTTTCTTT.

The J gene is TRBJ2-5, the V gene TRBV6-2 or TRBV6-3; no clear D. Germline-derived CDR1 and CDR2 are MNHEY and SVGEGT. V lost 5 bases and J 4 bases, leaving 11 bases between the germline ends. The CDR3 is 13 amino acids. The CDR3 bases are TGTGCCAGCAGTCCCGCCGGTTCAGAGACCCAGTACTTC. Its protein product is CASSPAGSETQYF.

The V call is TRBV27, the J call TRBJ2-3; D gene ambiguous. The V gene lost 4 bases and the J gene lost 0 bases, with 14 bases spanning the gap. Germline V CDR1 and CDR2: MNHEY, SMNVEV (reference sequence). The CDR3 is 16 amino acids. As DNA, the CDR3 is TGTGCCAGCAGTTCCTTCATCCATCGAAGCACAGATACGCAGTATTTT. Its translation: CASSSFIHRSTDTQYF.